This T cell receptor beta chain was observed in a study of cytotoxic CD8 clonotypes in ibrutinib-treated CLL. Study context: Mean productive templates were over 250,000; mean productive rearrangements were around 86,000.

V was trimmed by 2 bases and J by 1 base, leaving 12 bases between them. CDR3 length equals 15 residues. The germline gives CDR1 MNHEY, CDR2 SVGAGI. Sequencing was performed with immunoSEQ multiplex PCR; in TCRdb, only in-frame clones are kept and a portion is missing. The sample lists approximately 150,000 clones, more than 70% occurring once. The specimen comprised PBMCs, sampled at disease progression, from a patient treated with ibrutinib. V gene TRBV6-5 combines with J gene TRBJ2-7; no definite D call. This receptor was obtained from a human donor with chronic lymphocytic leukemia. The CDR3 here is CASSYLSTRSYEQYF. The CDR3 nucleotides read TGTGCCAGCAGTTACCTTTCCACCCGATCCTACGAGCAGTACTTC.